This T cell receptor (beta chain) was sequenced during a study of shared clonotypes between healthy human individuals. Overall study findings and caveats: Lower generation probabilities were found for non-shared clonotypes than for those shared by all four donors. Larger estimated richness was generally seen in naive subsets than in memory subsets.

Trimming cost V 7 bases and J 1 base, with 12 bases left between them. The CDR3 contains 13 residues. Germline V CDR1 and CDR2: SGHRS, YFSETQ. Points on this clone: The antigen is undetermined.

Naive CD8 cells were CD45RO-negative, positively selected for CCR7, excluding terminally differentiated effector memory CD45RA+ cells. There were no recent acute infections or vaccinations among the donors, who were healthy HIV-negative adults. Libraries were prepared by immunoSEQ multiplex PCR; TCRdb keeps only in-frame clonotypes and omits some of them. Of around 1.9 million clones listed, 85% to 95% are singletons. This TCR was recovered from a man between 18 and 29 years old in good health. Some clones in this sample may be carry-over from other donors' samples. The V and J genes are TRBV5-1 and TRBJ2-7; D is unclear. Sequenced material: naive CD8+ T cells from PBMCs. The CDR3 nucleotides read TGCGCCAGCCGTTTATCGTTGTCCTACGAGCAGTACTTC. Translating gives CASRLSLSYEQYF.